Included here is one TCR beta chain sequence, with context. Its target is unknown. This specimen comes from a study of CD8+ T cells in alopecia areata. Whole-study results and caveats: Tofacitinib did not eliminate many expanded lesional clones from scalp or blood. Across lesional scalp, and particularly alopecia totalis/universalis, clonality surpassed that of normal scalp.

The sample's treatment: oral pan-JAK inhibitor, 5-10 mg twice daily. Germline values: CDR1 SGHTA, CDR2 FQGNSA. The CDR3 totals 12 residues. V shed 5 bases and J shed 6 bases, with 11 bases lying between them. The sequencing template was cDNA reverse transcribed from extracted RNA. Some clones are missing from TCRdb's copy, which holds only in-frame ones; the method was immunoSEQ multiplex PCR. The sample records 210,000 or so clones, approximately 72% being singletons. Here the sequenced sample was CD4+ T cells sorted from blood, taken around week 44, from a patient treated with tofacitinib. V and J are TRBV7-2 and TRBJ2-7; tentatively, D is TRBD2 (6 bases). This clonotype was obtained from a human donor with alopecia areata. Here the CDR3 DNA reads TGTGCCAGCAGCCCCCCCGGGGGCGAGCAGTACTTC. It encodes CASSPPGGEQYF. Looking up the rest from reference TRBV7-2 and TRBJ2-7 gives the full variable domain: GAGVSQSPSNKVTEKGKDVELRCDPISGHTALYWYRQSLGQGLEFLIYFQGNSAPDKSGLPSDRFSAERTGGSVSTLTIQRTQQEDSAVYLCASSPPGGEQYFGPGTRLTVT.